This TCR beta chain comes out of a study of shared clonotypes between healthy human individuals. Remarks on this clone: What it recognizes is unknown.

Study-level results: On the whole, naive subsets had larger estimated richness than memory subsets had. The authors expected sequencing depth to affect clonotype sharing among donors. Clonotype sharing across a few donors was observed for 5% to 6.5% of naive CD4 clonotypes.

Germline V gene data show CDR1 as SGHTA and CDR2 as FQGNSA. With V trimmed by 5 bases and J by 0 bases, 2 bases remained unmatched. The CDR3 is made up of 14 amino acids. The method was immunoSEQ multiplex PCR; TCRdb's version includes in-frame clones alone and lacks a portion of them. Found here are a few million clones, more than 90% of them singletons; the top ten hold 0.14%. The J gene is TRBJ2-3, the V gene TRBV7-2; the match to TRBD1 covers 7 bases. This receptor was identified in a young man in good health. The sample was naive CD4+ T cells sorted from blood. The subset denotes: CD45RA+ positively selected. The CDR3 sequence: CASSRTGSTDTQYF. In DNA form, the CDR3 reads TGTGCCAGCAGCCGGACAGGAAGCACAGATACGCAGTATTTT.